The 25 T cell receptor beta chains presented below share a single source sample, sequenced in a study of cytomegalovirus exposure and HLA in healthy donors. PCR involved 60 Vbeta and 13 Jbeta primers. The table came from immunoSEQ multiplex PCR; TCRdb's copy has only in-frame clones and leaves some out. The data contain about 100,000 clones, over 80% of them singletons. Sequencing was performed on PBMCs. These receptors were collected from a middle-aged man in good health and CMV-seronegative.

The CDR3 nucleotides are TGTGCCAGCAGCGTAGAGGGACAGATCACCGGGGAGCTGTTTTTT. This translates into CASSVEGQITGELFF. The chain links TRBV9 to TRBJ2-2; 7 bases line up with TRBD1. The CDR3 is 15 residues long. Germline V gene lookup returns CDR1 SGDLS and CDR2 YYNGEE. V lost 0 bases and J lost 4; bases outside the gene matches: 3.

The chain combines TRBV9 with TRBJ2-1; possible D gene TRBD1, 5 bases. This CDR3 comprises 16 residues. Germline V gene sequence: CDR1 SGDLS, CDR2 YYNGEE. Between the trimmed V and J ends, which lost 4 bases and 6 bases, there was a span of 20 bases. The CDR3 region is CASSHIDSQLLNEQFF. The CDR3 nucleotides read TGTGCCAGCAGCCACATCGACAGCCAACTACTCAATGAGCAGTTCTTC. The full variable domain, with the rest looked up from reference TRBV9 and TRBJ2-1, is DSGVTQTPKHLITATGQRVTLRCSPRSGDLSVYWYQQSLDQGLQFLIQYYNGEERAKGNILERFSAQQFPDLHSELNLSSLELGDSALYFCASSHIDSQLLNEQFFGPGTRLTVL.

The rearrangement joins TRBV7-3 to TRBJ2-5, with 10 bases aligning to TRBD2. The CDR3 sequence is 16 residues long. With V trimmed by 5 bases and J by 5 bases, 11 bases remained unmatched. Per germline, CDR1 SGHTA and CDR2 FQGTGA. CDR3 nucleotide sequence: TGTGCCAGCAGCGCTGAAGCGGGGGGGGCTCTGGAGACCCAGTACTTC. Protein: CASSAEAGGALETQYF.

The V and J genes are TRBV28 and TRBJ1-2; D remains ambiguous. Germline values: CDR1 MDHEN, CDR2 SYDVKM. The CDR3 is 12 residues long. V dropped 4 bases and J dropped 4 bases, with 7 bases sitting between them. CDR3 DNA sequence: TGTGCCAGCAGTTGGCGGCTCTATGGCTACACCTTC. This encodes CASSWRLYGYTF.

This chain connects TRBV28 to TRBJ2-5; 7 bases match TRBD1. Near its end, the DNA agrees better with TRBJ2-7, so the J call may be wrong. The V gene's germline CDR1 is MDHEN and CDR2 SYDVKM. CDR3 size: 13 residues. Written as DNA, the CDR3 is TGTGCCAGCAAATCGGGACAGTCCTACGAGCAGTACTTC. Translation: CASKSGQSYEQYF.

The chain links TRBV9 to TRBJ1-2; no reliable D call. The CDR3 runs 14 residues. Trimming left V 4 bases short and J 4 bases short, with 14 bases between. Germline CDR1 is SGDLS and CDR2 is YYNGEE. The CDR3 DNA reads TGTGCCAGCAGCCGAGCGGTTCAGCTCTATGGCTACACCTTC. It specifies CASSRAVQLYGYTF.

This clone was seen more than once but under ten times. The chain links TRBV4-3 to TRBJ1-2; maybe TRBD1 (5 bases). Trimming pared 4 bases from V and 3 bases from J, leaving 9 bases between. The length of the CDR3 is 13 residues. Germline values: CDR1 LGHNA, CDR2 YSLEER. This CDR3 is CASSRGGYYGYTF. As DNA, the CDR3 is TGCGCCAGCAGCCGTGGGGGGTACTATGGCTACACCTTC.

V is TRBV2 and J is TRBJ2-7, with 8 bases aligning to TRBD1. Trimming removed 3 bases from V and 2 bases from J; junction bases left unmatched: 0. CDR3 size: 13 residues. Germline CDR1 and CDR2: SNHLY and FYNNEI. CDR3 sequence: CASSEDRAYEQYF. CDR3 nucleotide sequence: TGTGCCAGCAGTGAGGACAGGGCCTACGAGCAGTACTTC.

The rearrangement joins TRBV19 to TRBJ1-1; tentative D call: TRBD1 (6 bases). The V and J ends lost 1 base and 3 bases respectively, with 9 bases between them. Germline CDR1 LNHDA, CDR2 SQIVND (reference sequence). The CDR3 length is 14 residues. Here the CDR3 reads CASSIVGGDTEAFF. CDR3 DNA sequence: TGTGCCAGTAGTATAGTAGGGGGGGACACTGAAGCTTTCTTT.

This clone was detected only a few times. The rearrangement uses TRBV5-1 and TRBJ2-3; D might be TRBD2 (7 bases). CDR1 and CDR2 (germline): SGHRS, YFSETQ. V was trimmed by 7 bases and J by 0 bases, leaving 12 bases between them. The CDR3 is 14 amino acids. CDR3 region: CASVRGGSTDTQYF. For the CDR3, the DNA is TGCGCCAGCGTACGCGGGGGCAGCACAGATACGCAGTATTTT.

The V call is TRBV14, the J call TRBJ2-5; D is perhaps TRBD2 (6 bases). V gave up 7 bases and J gave up 4 bases, with 13 bases separating them. This CDR3 comprises 13 residues. Looked up from germline, CDR1 is SGHDN and CDR2 is FVKESK. This CDR3 is CASNRGARETQYF. CDR3 coding DNA: TGTGCCAGCAACCGCGGGGCACGAGAGACCCAGTACTTC.

The gene calls are TRBV5-6 and TRBJ1-4; D uncertain. Germline assignment: CDR1 SGHDT and CDR2 YYEEEE. This CDR3 spans 15 amino acids. Trimming removed 2 bases from V and 5 bases from J, with 13 bases in between. CDR3 DNA: TGTGCCAGCAGCTTAGCGGCAGCGGAAAATGAAAAACTGTTTTTT. Its translation: CASSLAAAENEKLFF. The full variable domain, its missing parts supplied by reference TRBV5-6 and TRBJ1-4, is DAGVTQSPTHLIKTRGQQVTLRCSPKSGHDTVSWYQQALGQGPQFIFQYYEEEERQRGNFPDRFSGHQFPNYSSELNVNALLLGDSALYLCASSLAAAENEKLFFGSGTQLSVL.

The CDR3 region has the DNA TGTGCCAGCAGCCCAGGGACAGGGTTGGACACTGAAGCTTTCTTT. It translates to CASSPGTGLDTEAFF. The V gene is TRBV5-6, the J gene TRBJ1-1, with 9 nucleotides matching TRBD1. After removal of 4 bases from V and 3 bases from J, the junction contained 7 bases not matched to a gene. Germline V gives CDR1 SGHDT, CDR2 YYEEEE. CDR3 length: 15 residues.

The chain couples TRBV13 to TRBJ2-1; 10 bases line up with TRBD2. Germline CDR1 reads PRHDT; CDR2 reads FYEKMQ (reference sequence). The CDR3 loop spans 14 amino acids. V was pared by 6 bases and J by 4 bases, with 3 bases of the junction left unmatched. As DNA, the CDR3 is TGTGCCAGCAGACTTAGCGGGGGGTACAATGAGCAGTTCTTC. Protein product: CASRLSGGYNEQFF. Combining the CDR3 with reference TRBV13 and TRBJ2-1 gives the whole variable domain AAGVIQSPRHLIKEKRETATLKCYPIPRHDTVYWYQQGPGQDPQFLISFYEKMQSDKGSIPDRFSAQQFSDYHSELNMSSLELGDSALYFCASRLSGGYNEQFFGPGTRLTVL.

This chain uses TRBV6-6 with TRBJ1-1; D call uncertain. Germline V gives CDR1 MNHNY, CDR2 SVGAGI (reference sequence). The CDR3 extends over 13 amino acids. Between the trimmed V and J ends, which lost 4 bases and 4 bases, there was a span of 10 bases. DNA for the CDR3: TGTGCCAGCAGTTCAGCCAGGTCCACTGAAGCTTTCTTT. Its translation is CASSSARSTEAFF.

The chain links TRBV2 to TRBJ1-1, with TRBD1 identical over 9 bases. This CDR3 comprises 12 residues. J gave up 4 bases and V 8 bases, and 2 bases lay outside the gene matches. Germline V gives CDR1 SNHLY, CDR2 FYNNEI. The CDR3 DNA is TGTGCCAGCGAGGACAGGGGCACTGAAGCTTTCTTT. Encoded protein: CASEDRGTEAFF.

The chain joins TRBV7-6 to TRBJ1-5, with D perhaps TRBD1 (5 bases). Germline lookup yields CDR1 SGHVS and CDR2 FNYEAQ. Trimming cost V 1 base and J 3 bases, with 10 bases left between them. This CDR3 region has 15 residues. The CDR3 DNA reads as TGTGCCAGCAGCTTAGGTCCAGGGCCCAATCAGCCCCAGCATTTT. It codes for CASSLGPGPNQPQHF.

The chain joins TRBV5-1 to TRBJ1-3; 9 nucleotides match TRBD1. Germline V gene sequence: CDR1 SGHRS, CDR2 YFSETQ. The CDR3 runs 17 residues. Trimming removed 4 bases from V and 0 bases from J; junction bases left unmatched: 8. The CDR3 here is CASSATGGPYSGNTIYF. CDR3 bases: TGCGCCAGCAGCGCGACAGGGGGTCCCTACTCTGGAAACACCATATATTTT.

This sequence joins TRBV7-2 and TRBJ1-5; the match to TRBD1 covers 8 bases. The CDR3 runs 14 residues. From germline, CDR1 is SGHTA and CDR2 FQGNSA. V lost 3 bases, J lost 7 bases, and 5 bases stayed unmatched. CDR3 in amino acids: CASSFSGGGQPQHF. CDR3 nucleotides: TGTGCCAGCAGCTTTTCAGGGGGCGGCCAGCCCCAGCATTTT.

The chain carries TRBV25-1 and TRBJ2-5, with D perhaps matching TRBD1 (6 bases). V gave up 4 bases and J gave up 4 bases, with 10 bases separating them. CDR1 and CDR2 from the germline V gene are MGHDK and SYGVNS. The CDR3 loop spans 13 amino acids. The CDR3 reads CASSVTGVETQYF. CDR3 DNA: TGTGCCAGCAGTGTGACAGGAGTAGAGACCCAGTACTTC.

The chain carries TRBV29-1 and TRBJ2-2; 8 nucleotides agree with TRBD1. Looked up from germline, CDR1 is SQVTM and CDR2 is ANQGSEA. The CDR3 runs 13 residues. The trim removed 5 bases at V and 5 bases at J, leaving 4 bases unmatched. This CDR3 reads CSVKTGVTGELFF. CDR3 sequence (DNA): TGCAGCGTTAAGACAGGGGTAACCGGGGAGCTGTTTTTT.

V gene TRBV7-6 combines with J gene TRBJ2-1, with TRBD2 identical over 13 bases. CDR1 is SGHVS, CDR2 FNYEAQ, per germline. The CDR3 runs to 15 residues. With 5 bases clipped from V and 9 bases from J, the junction kept 7 bases outside the gene matches. For the CDR3, the DNA is TGTGCCAGCAGCCCCACTAGCGGGGGGGCTGGTGAGCAGTTCTTC. Its protein product is CASSPTSGGAGEQFF.

This clone was picked up one time. The CDR3 bases are TGTGCTAGTGGTACTGAGCGGGGGGGGCACTACGAGCAGTACTTC. Translation gives CASGTERGGHYEQYF. This chain joins TRBV12-5 and TRBJ2-7; 10 nucleotides align to TRBD2. Germline CDR1 reads LGHNT; CDR2 reads FRNRAP. The CDR3 covers 15 residues. V gave up 5 bases and J gave up 3 bases; unmatched junction bases: 7.

The chain carries TRBV6-5 and TRBJ1-6, with D perhaps matching TRBD1 (6 bases). The CDR3 contains 13 residues. Deletions cut 5 bases from V and 7 bases from J, with 9 bases between. Germline CDR1 reads MNHEY; CDR2 reads SVGAGI. DNA for the CDR3: TGTGCCAGCAGTAGGACAGAAAATTCACCCCTCCACTTT. Translated: CASSRTENSPLHF.

V gene TRBV10-3 combines with J gene TRBJ2-1; no clear D gene. Germline loops: CDR1 ENHRY, CDR2 SYGVKD. The CDR3 contains 12 residues. The germline V and J ends were trimmed by 5 bases and 8 bases, with 10 bases remaining between them. In DNA, the CDR3 is TGTGCCATCAGTCTACCCGTGGATGAGCAGTTCTTC. Protein sequence: CAISLPVDEQFF.